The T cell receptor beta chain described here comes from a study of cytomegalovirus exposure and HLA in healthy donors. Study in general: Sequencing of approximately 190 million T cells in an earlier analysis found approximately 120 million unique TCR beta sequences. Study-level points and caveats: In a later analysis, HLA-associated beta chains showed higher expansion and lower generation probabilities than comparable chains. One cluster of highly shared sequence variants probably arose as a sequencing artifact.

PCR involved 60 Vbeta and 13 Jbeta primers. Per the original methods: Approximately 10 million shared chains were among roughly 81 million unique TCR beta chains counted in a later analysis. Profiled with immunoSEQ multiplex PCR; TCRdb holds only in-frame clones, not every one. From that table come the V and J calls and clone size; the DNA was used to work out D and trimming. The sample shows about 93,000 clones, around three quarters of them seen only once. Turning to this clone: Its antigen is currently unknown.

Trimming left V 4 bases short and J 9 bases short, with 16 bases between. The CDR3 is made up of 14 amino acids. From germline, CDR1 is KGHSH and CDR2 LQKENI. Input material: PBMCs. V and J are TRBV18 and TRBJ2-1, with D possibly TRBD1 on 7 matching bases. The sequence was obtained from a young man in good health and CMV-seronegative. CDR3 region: CASSRGPGGGEQFF. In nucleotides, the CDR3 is TGTGCCAGCTCACGAGGGCCAGGGGGAGGTGAGCAGTTCTTC.